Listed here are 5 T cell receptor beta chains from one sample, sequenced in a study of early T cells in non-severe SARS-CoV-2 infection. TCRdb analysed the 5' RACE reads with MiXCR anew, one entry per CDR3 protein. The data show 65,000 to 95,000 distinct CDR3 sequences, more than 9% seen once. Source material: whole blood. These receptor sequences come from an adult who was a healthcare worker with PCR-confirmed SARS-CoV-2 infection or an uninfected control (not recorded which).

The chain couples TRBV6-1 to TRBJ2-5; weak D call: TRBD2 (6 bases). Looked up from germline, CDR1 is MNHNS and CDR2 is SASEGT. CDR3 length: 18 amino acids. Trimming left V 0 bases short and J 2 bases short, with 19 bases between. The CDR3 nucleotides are TGTGCCAGCAGTGAAGCCCCCGGGGGTAGCGAACCACAAGAGACCCAGTACTTC. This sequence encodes CASSEAPGGSEPQETQYF.

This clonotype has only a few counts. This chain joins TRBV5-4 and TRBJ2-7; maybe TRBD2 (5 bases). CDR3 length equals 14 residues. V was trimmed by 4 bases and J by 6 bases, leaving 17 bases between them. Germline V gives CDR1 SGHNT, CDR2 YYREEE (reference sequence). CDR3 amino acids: CASSNYGILVEQYF. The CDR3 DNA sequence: TGTGCCAGCAGCAACTACGGGATTCTGGTCGAGCAGTACTTC.

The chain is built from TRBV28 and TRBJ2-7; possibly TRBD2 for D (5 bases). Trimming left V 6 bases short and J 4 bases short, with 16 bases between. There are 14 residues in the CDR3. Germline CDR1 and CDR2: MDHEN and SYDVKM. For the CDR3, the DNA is TGTGCCAGCAGCCTTCCCGGGGTACAATACGAGCAGTACTTC. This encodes CASSLPGVQYEQYF.

CDR3 nucleotides: TGTGCCAGCAGCCAGAGGACAGGGGACAACACTGAAGCTTTCTTT. Its translation: CASSQRTGDNTEAFF. The chain links TRBV4-2 to TRBJ1-1, with TRBD1 identical over 9 bases. Germline CDR1 LGHNA, CDR2 YNFKEQ. V shed 3 bases and J 2 bases; nucleotides not matched to a gene: 4. CDR3 size: 15 residues.

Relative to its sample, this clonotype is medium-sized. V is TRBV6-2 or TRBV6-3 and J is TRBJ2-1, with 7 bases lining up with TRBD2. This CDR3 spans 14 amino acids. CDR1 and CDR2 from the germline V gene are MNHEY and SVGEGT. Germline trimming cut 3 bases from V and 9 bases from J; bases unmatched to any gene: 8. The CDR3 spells CASSYVRELGEQFF. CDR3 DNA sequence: TGTGCCAGCAGTTATGTGCGGGAGCTCGGTGAGCAGTTCTTC.